These T cell receptor beta chains were read from a single sample in a study of patients and donors after allogeneic stem cell transplantation. TCRdb reprocessed the RT-PCR reads via MiXCR and lists one record per CDR3 protein. The data contain roughly 200,000 distinct CDR3 sequences, over 30% of them singletons. Specimen: blood, either unsorted or a sorted T cell fraction (not recorded which). All receptors come from a human donor who was either an allogeneic HSCT recipient or a stem cell or donor lymphocyte infusion donor (not recorded which). It is not recorded whose cells these are; they may come from a transplant donor. Each CDR3 is given with its conserved first and last residue. A D gene is named only where the DNA matches it firmly. Expanded clones are given a class, and other clones once, few, many or no size at all.

V,J,D,size,CDR3,DNA
TRBV29-1,TRBJ2-7,-,few,CSVAFVGDEQYF,TGCAGCGTTGCCTTTGTGGGGGACGAGCAGTACTTC
TRBV15,TRBJ2-1,TRBD2,-,CATSRGLAGTSYNEQFF,TGTGCCACCAGCAGAGGACTAGCGGGGACGTCCTACAATGAGCAGTTCTTC
TRBV7-9,TRBJ1-4,-,-,CASSLGYRSNPGANEKLFF,TGTGCCAGCAGCTTAGGATACCGGTCAAACCCAGGAGCTAATGAAAAACTGTTTTTT
TRBV9,TRBJ2-1,-,-,CASSGYDGYNEQFF,TGTGCCAGCAGCGGTTATGATGGGTACAATGAGCAGTTCTTC
TRBV7-9,TRBJ2-5,-,many,CASSSRTFGETQYF,TGTGCCAGCAGCTCGCGGACTTTCGGGGAGACCCAGTACTTC
TRBV28,TRBJ1-6,-,-,CASRTGYRDSHSPLHF,TGTGCCAGCAGAACGGGGTACCGGGACTCCCACTCACCCCTCCACTTT
TRBV11-1,TRBJ1-6,-,once,CASSPANLGVSPLHF,TGTGCCAGCAGCCCCGCCAATTTGGGTGTCTCACCCCTCCACTTT
TRBV6-6,TRBJ2-1,TRBD2,-,CASKLAGGREQFF,TGTGCCAGCAAACTAGCGGGGGGTAGGGAGCAGTTCTTC
TRBV28,TRBJ1-2,-,-,CASTTQGSTNYGYTF,TGTGCCAGCACAACTCAAGGGTCGACTAACTATGGCTACACCTTC
TRBV6-2/TRBV6-3,TRBJ2-3,TRBD2,few,CASSYYSYGGATDTQYF,TGTGCCAGCAGTTACTACTCGTACGGGGGGGCCACAGATACGCAGTATTTT
TRBV20-1,TRBJ2-7,-,-,CSARSLIGEQYF,TGCAGTGCAAGGTCGCTTATCGGCGAGCAGTACTTC
TRBV29-1,TRBJ1-1,-,few,CSGSNTAQEAFF,TGCAGCGGTTCTAACACGGCACAGGAAGCTTTCTTT
TRBV27,TRBJ2-1,TRBD1,-,CASRPDRGAYNEQFF,TGTGCCAGCAGACCGGACAGGGGGGCCTACAATGAGCAGTTCTTC
TRBV9,TRBJ1-1,-,-,CASSVGKDLNTEAFF,TGTGCCAGCAGCGTAGGAAAGGATTTGAACACTGAAGCTTTCTTT
TRBV12-3/TRBV12-4,TRBJ1-1,TRBD1,few,CASRTGTVNTEAFF,TGTGCCAGCAGGACCGGGACAGTGAACACTGAAGCTTTCTTT
TRBV12-3/TRBV12-4,TRBJ1-2,-,-,CASSTDGTYGYTF,TGTGCCAGCAGTACGGACGGGACTTATGGCTACACCTTC
TRBV5-1,TRBJ1-2,-,few,CASSLGSLTDYGYTF,TGCGCCAGCAGCTTGGGATCTTTAACGGACTATGGCTACACCTTC
TRBV6-5,TRBJ1-2,TRBD1,-,CASSYSSRGFQGYTF,TGTGCCAGCAGTTACTCGAGCAGGGGGTTTCAGGGCTACACCTTC
TRBV4-3,TRBJ1-6,TRBD1,-,CASSQDFDKTGTVSPLHF,TGCGCCAGCAGCCAAGATTTTGATAAGACAGGGACGGTTTCACCCCTCCACTTT
TRBV6-1,TRBJ1-5,-,-,CASSEMWEIYNQPQHF,TGTGCCAGCAGTGAAATGTGGGAGATATACAATCAGCCCCAGCATTTT
TRBV7-9,TRBJ1-2,-,-,CASSLASENYGYTF,TGTGCCAGCAGCTTAGCCAGCGAGAACTATGGCTACACCTTC
TRBV2,TRBJ1-2,-,-,CASSEGTIYGYTF,TGTGCCAGCAGTGAAGGAACGATCTATGGCTACACCTTC
TRBV12-3/TRBV12-4,TRBJ1-2,TRBD1,-,CASSSHDRDGYTF,TGTGCCAGCAGTTCCCACGACAGGGATGGCTACACCTTC
TRBV10-3,TRBJ1-5,-,-,CAISERVHNQPQHF,TGTGCCATCAGTGAAAGGGTACACAATCAGCCCCAGCATTTT
TRBV7-2,TRBJ2-1,-,-,CASSLSWGTYNEQFF,TGTGCCAGCAGCTTAAGCTGGGGGACCTACAATGAGCAGTTCTTC
TRBV6-2/TRBV6-3,TRBJ1-1,-,-,CASSYPAVSMNTEAFF,TGTGCCAGCAGTTACCCGGCAGTTTCAATGAACACTGAAGCTTTCTTT
TRBV4-1,TRBJ1-4,-,-,CASSPRTALNEKLFF,TGCGCCAGCAGCCCTCGGACAGCCCTTAATGAAAAACTGTTTTTT
TRBV12-3/TRBV12-4,TRBJ2-5,-,-,CASSHQGRPQETQYF,TGTGCCAGCAGTCACCAGGGGCGGCCACAAGAGACCCAGTACTTC
TRBV7-2,TRBJ1-3,-,-,CASSSRTSSGNTIYF,TGTGCCAGCAGCTCCAGGACGTCCTCTGGAAACACCATATATTTT
TRBV27,TRBJ1-1,-,-,CASSFGTVNTEAFF,TGTGCCAGCAGCTTCGGGACCGTGAACACTGAAGCTTTCTTT
TRBV6-1,TRBJ1-4,TRBD1,few,CASRTGGTNEKLFF,TGTGCCAGCAGAACAGGGGGGACTAATGAAAAACTGTTTTTT
TRBV20-1,TRBJ2-1,TRBD2,few,CSAPKAGGPNEQFF,TGCAGTGCCCCCAAGGCGGGGGGGCCTAATGAGCAGTTCTTC
TRBV27,TRBJ2-1,TRBD1,-,CASSGKQGNEQFF,TGTGCCAGCAGTGGGAAACAGGGGAATGAGCAGTTCTTC
TRBV10-3,TRBJ2-1,-,-,CAISGEGRTVEQFF,TGTGCCATCAGTGGCGAGGGGCGGACGGTAGAGCAGTTCTTC
TRBV10-3,TRBJ1-2,-,many,CAISGLKGGYTF,TGTGCCATCAGTGGTCTTAAAGGAGGCTACACCTTC
TRBV27,TRBJ2-7,-,few,CASSNWGWHEQYF,TGTGCCAGCAGTAATTGGGGGTGGCACGAGCAGTACTTC
TRBV6-5,TRBJ1-1,-,-,CASTTTGGGNTEAFF,TGTGCCAGCACCACCACAGGTGGTGGGAACACTGAAGCTTTCTTT
TRBV29-1,TRBJ1-2,-,-,CSVTAPIYGYTF,TGCAGCGTTACCGCTCCGATCTATGGCTACACCTTC
TRBV2,TRBJ2-5,-,-,CASKSREETQYF,TGTGCCAGCAAGTCTAGGGAAGAGACCCAGTACTTC
TRBV15,TRBJ1-1,-,-,CATSRDDQELHTEAFF,TGTGCCACCAGCAGAGATGATCAAGAGCTACACACTGAAGCTTTCTTT
TRBV3-1,TRBJ2-1,-,-,CASSQGLAVNNEQFF,TGTGCCAGCAGCCAAGGGCTAGCTGTCAACAATGAGCAGTTCTTC
TRBV2,TRBJ1-2,-,-,CASSGPVRYGYTF,TGTGCCAGCAGCGGGCCCGTGCGCTATGGCTACACCTTC
TRBV28,TRBJ2-5,-,few,CASKQGGETQYF,TGTGCCAGCAAACAGGGTGGTGAGACCCAGTACTTC
TRBV7-8,TRBJ1-2,-,few,CASSLTAYYGYTF,TGTGCCAGCAGCTTGACAGCCTACTATGGCTACACCTTC
TRBV3-1,TRBJ1-1,-,few,CASSHHAGPTEAFF,TGTGCCAGCAGCCACCACGCAGGTCCCACTGAAGCTTTCTTT